These 9 T cell receptor beta chains were sequenced from one sample in a study of CD8 T cells in Susac syndrome (dated by TCRdb to between 2018 and 2020). The library came from the immunoSEQ multiplex PCR assay. RNA was extracted using the RNeasy kit, and roughly 0.5 to 1 ug of the RNA was reverse transcribed with random hexamers. The public reads were reanalyzed by TCRdb: fastp trimming at Q25, MiXCR alignment, in-frame beta chains only. Every entry covers one CDR3 protein and lists the most common genes and DNA from its rows. This sample has a few hundred thousand distinct CDR3 sequences in its table, and 95% of those were observed once. 0.085% to 0.095% of the sample goes to the ten largest clones. Sequenced: CD4+ T cells from PBMCs. These receptors originate from a human donor with multiple sclerosis.

The J gene is TRBJ1-1, the V gene TRBV6-5; D gene unclear. Germline V CDR1 and CDR2: MNHEY, SVGAGI. CDR3 length: 14 residues. V lost 0 bases and J 6 bases, leaving 11 bases between the germline ends. The CDR3 region is CASSYSGPGAEAFF. CDR3 nucleotide sequence: TGTGCCAGCAGTTACTCTGGACCGGGAGCTGAAGCTTTCTTT.

This clonotype has only one observation. The V gene is TRBV29-1, the J gene TRBJ2-1; possible D gene TRBD1, 6 bases. The CDR3 totals 13 residues. Looked up from germline, CDR1 is SQVTM and CDR2 is ANQGSEA. V was cut by 1 base and J by 4 bases, with 8 bases left in between. The CDR3 is CSVEGTEYNEQFF. The CDR3 nucleotides read TGCAGCGTTGAAGGGACAGAGTACAATGAGCAGTTCTTC.

The J gene is TRBJ2-1, the V gene TRBV4-1; D uncertain. V was clipped by 0 bases and J by 0 bases, with 12 bases between them. This CDR3 comprises 17 residues. Germline CDR1 is MGHRA and CDR2 is YSYEKL. This CDR3 is CASSQDSPGSSYNEQFF. Here the CDR3 DNA reads TGCGCCAGCAGCCAAGATAGCCCCGGAAGCTCCTACAATGAGCAGTTCTTC.

This chain links TRBV20-1 with TRBJ2-3; D gene ambiguous. The CDR3 consists of 13 residues. Looked up from germline, CDR1 is DFQATT and CDR2 is SNEGSKA (reference sequence). V lost 2 bases and J lost 0, with 6 bases in between. The CDR3 here is CSARPRSTDTQYF. As DNA, the CDR3 is TGCAGTGCTAGACCAAGGAGCACAGATACGCAGTATTTT.

The rearrangement links TRBV7-9 to TRBJ2-7, with D tentatively TRBD2 (6 bases). V lost 0 bases and J lost 5, with 20 bases in between. CDR3 size: 17 residues. Germline values: CDR1 SEHNR, CDR2 FQNEAQ (reference sequence). DNA for the CDR3: TGTGCCAGCAGCTTAGCAAGGTCCGGGAGCTATTGGGACGAGCAGTACTTC. Translation gives CASSLARSGSYWDEQYF.

This chain joins TRBV25-1 and TRBJ1-1; a weak D match, TRBD1 (5 bases). V dropped 5 bases and J dropped 1 base, with 20 bases sitting between them. The CDR3 length is 17 residues. CDR1 is MGHDK and CDR2 is SYGVNS in the germline V gene. Written as DNA, the CDR3 is TGTGCCAGCAGTCCCTCGTGGGGGAAAGGAAGGAACACTGAAGCTTTCTTT. Protein product: CASSPSWGKGRNTEAFF.

The chain has TRBV28 and TRBJ2-5; 14 bases fit TRBD2. Germline values: CDR1 MDHEN, CDR2 SYDVKM. The CDR3 loop spans 19 amino acids. J was trimmed by 2 bases and V by 4 bases; bases with no gene match: 12. Here the CDR3 DNA reads TGTGCCAGCAGTTCGTACAGGCGGACTAGCGGGAGGTATCAAGAGACCCAGTACTTC. This gives the protein CASSSYRRTSGRYQETQYF.

The rearrangement links TRBV27 to TRBJ1-2; D is unresolved. The V gene lost 5 bases and the J gene lost 4 bases, with 17 bases spanning the gap. In germline, CDR1 is MNHEY, CDR2 SMNVEV (reference sequence). The CDR3 is 15 residues long. CDR3 region: CASSTTRRSVYGYTF. The CDR3 nucleotides read TGTGCCAGCAGTACCACCAGGAGGAGCGTCTATGGCTACACCTTC.

V is TRBV3-1 and J is TRBJ1-3; TRBD1 matches at 7 bases. The CDR3 is 15 residues long. V shed 4 bases, J shed 1 base, and the junction held 4 bases outside the gene matches. Germline CDR1 reads LGHDT; CDR2 reads YNNKEL (reference sequence). CDR3 amino acids: CASSRQGSSGNTIYF. The CDR3 DNA reads as TGTGCCAGCAGCCGACAGGGATCTTCTGGAAACACCATATATTTT. Full variable domain (outside the CDR3, taken from reference TRBV3-1 and TRBJ1-3): DTAVSQTPKYLVTQMGNDKSIKCEQNLGHDTMYWYKQDSKKFLKIMFSYNNKELIINETVPNRFSPKSPDKAHLNLHINSLELGDSAVYFCASSRQGSSGNTIYFGEGSWLTVV.